A single sample gave rise to the 22 T cell receptor beta chains below, sequenced in a study of breast tumors, draining lymph nodes, adjacent tissues. TCRdb re-called the multiplex PCR reads through MiXCR, storing one row per CDR3 protein. The sample consists of some 110,000 distinct CDR3 sequences, more than 25% of them appearing once. The lymph nodes were axillary draining lymph nodes from breast cancer patients. The sequenced material came from axillary lymph node tissue. Receptors originate from a female donor with breast cancer. Some clones in this sample may be carry-over from other donors' samples.

This clonotype was observed at least ten times. The chain uses TRBV7-3 and TRBJ2-5; 9 nucleotides line up with TRBD2. The CDR3 is made up of 15 amino acids. The V gene's germline CDR1 is SGHTA and CDR2 FQGTGA. V lost 5 bases and J lost 4; bases outside the gene matches: 8. The CDR3 DNA reads TGTGCCAGCAGCGATGGGGCGGGGGGGCTAGAGACCCAGTACTTC. This encodes CASSDGAGGLETQYF.

Notes on this clonotype: As the CDR3 is not closed by the conserved phenylalanine or tryptophan, this likely results from a read error. The gene calls are TRBV7-2 and TRBJ2-1; D is unclear. Trimming took 8 bases from V and 4 from J, leaving 15 bases between them. The V gene's germline CDR1 is SGHTA and CDR2 FQGNSA. The CDR3 totals 14 residues. As DNA, the CDR3 is TGTGCCAGCCGCTCTAACCTGGGGTACAATGAGCAGTTCCTC. Protein: CASRSNLGYNEQFL.

On this clonotype itself: A single base separates this from a much larger clone, so it may be a read error. The genes are TRBV13 and TRBJ2-3; D is perhaps TRBD2 (6 bases). Germline V gene data show CDR1 as PRHDT and CDR2 as FYEKMQ (reference sequence). V shed 2 bases and J shed 1 base, with 13 bases lying between them. The CDR3 totals 16 residues. Here the CDR3 reads CASSLPLRGGTDTQYF. For the CDR3, the DNA is TGTGCCAGCAGCTTACCTTTGCGGGGCGGCACAGATACGCAGTATTTT.

As for this clonotype: Germline and junction disagree at one end, which may indicate a read error. The chain has TRBV30 and TRBJ1-1; D gene uncertain. This CDR3 has 11 residues. Germline V gene data show CDR1 as GTSNPN and CDR2 as SVGIG (reference sequence). Here the CDR3 DNA reads TGTGCCTGTAGCAAGAACACGGAAGCTTTCTTT. As protein: CACSKNTEAFF.

The chain is built from TRBV29-1 and TRBJ2-1; 16 nucleotides match TRBD2. The CDR3 covers 17 residues. The V segment lost 3 bases and the J segment 4 bases; nucleotides outside the gene matches: 6. Looked up from germline, CDR1 is SQVTM and CDR2 is ANQGSEA. In nucleotides, the CDR3 is TGCAGCGTTGATCCGGGACTAGCGGGGGGGACTTACAATGAGCAGTTCTTC. It encodes CSVDPGLAGGTYNEQFF.

This clonotype has a count of ten or more. V and J are TRBV20-1 and TRBJ2-5; a weak D match, TRBD2 (5 bases). The V gene lost 8 bases and the J gene lost 5 bases, with 12 bases spanning the gap. CDR1 is DFQATT and CDR2 is SNEGSKA in the germline V gene (reference sequence). This CDR3 contains 11 residues. The CDR3 protein is CSPILGETQYF. The CDR3 coding sequence is TGCAGTCCGATACTAGGGGAGACCCAGTACTTC.

This clonotype was picked up many times. V usage is TRBV5-6 and J usage is TRBJ2-4; 15 bases are shared with TRBD2. V trimming: 4 bases; J trimming: 1 base; junction bases outside the gene matches: 15. Germline-derived CDR1 and CDR2 are SGHDT and YYEEEE. This CDR3 contains 21 residues. The CDR3 nucleotides are TGTGCCAGCAGCCGTACTATTGGGACTAGCGGGAGGACGGGGGCCAAAAACATTCAGTACTTC. Protein product: CASSRTIGTSGRTGAKNIQYF.

This rearrangement joins TRBV25-1 to TRBJ1-5; D may be TRBD1 (5 bases). V was pared by 6 bases and J by 11 bases, with 26 bases between. Germline CDR1 reads MGHDK; CDR2 reads SYGVNS. This CDR3 is 16 amino acids long. The CDR3 bases are TGTGCCAGCAGCCCCGGGACTAGCGGGAGCCAAGAGACCCAGCATTTT. Its protein product is CASSPGTSGSQETQHF.

This clonotype was counted ten times or more. This CDR3 is CSASRESGNQPQHF. Here the CDR3 DNA reads TGCAGTGCTTCCAGGGAAAGCGGCAATCAGCCCCAGCATTTT. This chain links TRBV20-1 with TRBJ1-5, with D possibly matching TRBD1 (5 bases). The CDR3 is 14 residues long. V gave up 5 bases and J gave up 2 bases, with 13 bases separating them. The germline CDR1 and CDR2 sequences are DFQATT and SNEGSKA (reference sequence).

This clonotype came up many times. The chain recombines TRBV30 with TRBJ2-7; D gene unclear. The CDR3 length is 11 residues. Trimming took off 0 bases at V and 6 bases at J, with 6 bases between the two ends. Germline V gene data show CDR1 as GTSNPN and CDR2 as SVGIG (reference sequence). In DNA form, the CDR3 reads TGTGCCTGGAGTGTACAACCCGAGCAGTACTTC. This encodes CAWSVQPEQYF.

V gene TRBV20-1 combines with J gene TRBJ2-5; 8 bases fit TRBD2. The V gene's germline CDR1 is DFQATT and CDR2 SNEGSKA (reference sequence). Unmatched junction bases numbered 4, after V lost 3 bases and J lost 13 bases. The CDR3 runs 10 residues. DNA of the CDR3: TGCAGTGCTAGGGAACTAGCGGCGTACTTC. Translation gives CSARELAAYF.

There are many counts of this clonotype. The V gene is TRBV28, the J gene TRBJ2-7, with 8 bases that match TRBD2. Germline CDR1 reads MDHEN; CDR2 reads SYDVKM. CDR3 length: 12 residues. The CDR3 bases are TGTAGTACGGGGGGGTTAACCTACGAGCAGTACTTC. Translation gives CSTGGLTYEQYF. Full variable domain (missing parts from reference TRBV28 and TRBJ2-7): DVKVTQSSRYLVKRTGEKVFLECVQDMDHENMFWYRQDPGLGLRLIYFSYDVKMKEKGDIPEGYSVSREKKERFSLILESASTNQTSMYLCSTGGLTYEQYFGPGTRLTVT.

V is TRBV19 and J is TRBJ1-2; tentatively, D is TRBD1 (5 bases). In germline, CDR1 is LNHDA, CDR2 SQIVND (reference sequence). With 4 bases removed from V and 13 bases from J, the gap between germline ends came to 19 bases. The CDR3 sequence is 13 residues long. The CDR3 nucleotides are TGTGCCAGTAGTACGGGGGGAGGCTATGGCACCACCTTC. This sequence encodes CASSTGGGYGTTF. The full variable domain, its missing parts supplied by reference TRBV19 and TRBJ1-2, is DGGITQSPKYLFRKEGQNVTLSCEQNLNHDAMYWYRQDPGQGLRLIYYSQIVNDFQKGDIAEGYSVSREKKESFPLTVTSAQKNPTAFYLCASSTGGGYGTTFGSGTRLTVV.

The chain employs TRBV5-1 and TRBJ2-5; tentatively, D is TRBD2 (6 bases). The CDR3 spans 16 residues. V was trimmed by 4 bases and J by 6 bases, leaving 22 bases between them. CDR1 and CDR2 from the germline V gene are SGHRS and YFSETQ. CDR3 nucleotide sequence: TGCGCCAGCAGCCCTCAAGCAGGCGGGGACGTAAAGACCCAGTACTTC. Residues: CASSPQAGGDVKTQYF.

Concerning this clonotype: This CDR3 fails to terminate in the conserved phenylalanine or tryptophan, so it likely reflects a read error. V and J are TRBV7-9 and TRBJ1-2; 8 nucleotides agree with TRBD1. CDR3 length: 17 amino acids. Germline CDR1 and CDR2: SEHNR and FQNEAQ (reference sequence). The CDR3 DNA is TGTGCCAGCAGCCAAGTTCTCAGGGGGCTGCTCGACTATCGCTACACCTAC. It translates to CASSQVLRGLLDYRYTY.

This clonotype was recorded many times. The rearrangement uses TRBV14 and TRBJ2-3, with TRBD2 as a possible D gene (5 bases). Germline V gene lookup returns CDR1 SGHDN and CDR2 FVKESK. The V end was cut by 4 bases, the J end by 2 bases, with 13 bases between. The CDR3 runs to 15 residues. CDR3 residues: CASSRSGKVTDTQYF. CDR3 sequence (DNA): TGTGCCAGCAGCCGTTCGGGGAAGGTCACAGATACGCAGTATTTT.

In this sample, this clonotype turned up many times. The chain uses TRBV18 and TRBJ2-7, with D possibly matching TRBD2 (6 bases). In germline, CDR1 is KGHSH, CDR2 LQKENI. The CDR3 runs to 16 residues. The ends were cut back, 5 bases at V and 0 bases at J, with 17 bases in the middle. The CDR3 DNA reads TGTGCCAGCTCAGCCGGCGGGATTGGGAGCTCCTACGAGCAGTACTTC. This encodes CASSAGGIGSSYEQYF. Full variable domain (outside the CDR3, taken from reference TRBV18 and TRBJ2-7): NAGVMQNPRHLVRRRGQEARLRCSPMKGHSHVYWYRQLPEEGLKFMVYLQKENIIDESGMPKERFSAEFPKEGPSILRIQQVVRGDSAAYFCASSAGGIGSSYEQYFGPGTRLTVT.

The sample holds many counts of this clonotype. The junction departs from the called germline gene at one end, perhaps through a read error. The chain combines TRBV20-1 with TRBJ2-1; D is ambiguous. Germline CDR1 is DFQATT and CDR2 is SNEGSKA (reference sequence). The CDR3 extends over 10 amino acids. This CDR3 reads CSASFRALLF. The CDR3 DNA is TGCAGTGCTAGTTTCCGGGCCCTCTTGTTC.

At least ten counts were recorded for this clonotype. The V and J genes are TRBV20-1 and TRBJ1-3, with a weak D call TRBD1 (5 bases). V was trimmed by 3 bases and J by 0 bases, leaving 9 bases between them. The CDR3 contains 14 residues. Per the germline V gene, CDR1 is DFQATT and CDR2 is SNEGSKA (reference sequence). CDR3 nucleotides: TGCAGTGCTAGGGACACCTACTCTGGAAACACCATATATTTT. Its translation is CSARDTYSGNTIYF.

The CDR3, as DNA: TGTGCCAGCAGCAGGGGGGGTAATGAAAAACTGTTTTTT. It specifies CASSRGGNEKLFF. The chain links TRBV5-4 to TRBJ1-4; tentatively, D is TRBD1 (6 bases). The germline CDR1 and CDR2 sequences are SGHNT and YYREEE (reference sequence). V dropped 4 bases and J dropped 4 bases, with 8 bases sitting between them. This CDR3 has 13 amino acids.

The chain employs TRBV29-1 and TRBJ1-2, with a tentative D call TRBD1 (5 bases). The V gene's germline CDR1 is SQVTM and CDR2 ANQGSEA. V was shortened by 0 bases and J by 4 bases, with 9 bases between the two germline ends. This CDR3 contains 13 residues. CDR3 residues: CSVEDRGSYGYTF. CDR3 DNA: TGCAGCGTTGAAGATCGGGGCTCCTATGGCTACACCTTC.

In this sample, this clonotype turned up many times. The rearrangement joins TRBV7-3 to TRBJ2-2, with 11 bases identical to TRBD2. The junction had 2 bases not matched to a gene; V was cut back by 3 bases and J by 5 bases. The germline CDR1 and CDR2 sequences are SGHTA and FQGTGA. The CDR3 has 15 amino acids. Written as DNA, the CDR3 is TGTGCCAGCAGCTTTAGCGGGAGGGGGACCGGGGAGCTGTTTTTT. This encodes CASSFSGRGTGELFF. Combining the CDR3 with reference TRBV7-3 and TRBJ2-2 gives the whole variable domain GAGVSQTPSNKVTEKGKYVELRCDPISGHTALYWYRQSLGQGPEFLIYFQGTGAADDSGLPNDRFFAVRPEGSVSTLKIQRTERGDSAVYLCASSFSGRGTGELFFGEGSRLTVL.